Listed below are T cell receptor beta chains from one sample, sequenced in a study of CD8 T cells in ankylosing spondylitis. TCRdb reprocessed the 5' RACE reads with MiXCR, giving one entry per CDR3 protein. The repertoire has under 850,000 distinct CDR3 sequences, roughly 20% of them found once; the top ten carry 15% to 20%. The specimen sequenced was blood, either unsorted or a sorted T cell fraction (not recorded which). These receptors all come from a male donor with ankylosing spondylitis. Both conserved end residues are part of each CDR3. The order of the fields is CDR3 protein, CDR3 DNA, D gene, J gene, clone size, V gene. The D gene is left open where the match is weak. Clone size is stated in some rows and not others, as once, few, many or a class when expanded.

cdr3_aa: CAICPTSFPRYGYTF
cdr3_nt: TGTGCCATCTGCCCCACCTCCTTCCCGAGATATGGCTACACCTTC
d_call: NA
j_call: TRBJ1-2
clone_size: many
v_call: TRBV10-3

cdr3_aa: CASSKDPQTGDYEQYF
cdr3_nt: TGTGCCAGCAGCAAGGACCCCCAGACAGGGGACTACGAGCAGTACTTC
d_call: NA
j_call: TRBJ2-7
clone_size: NA
v_call: TRBV21-1

cdr3_aa: CASRLPGQNTEAFF
cdr3_nt: TGTGCCAGCAGACTCCCGGGGCAGAACACTGAAGCTTTCTTT
d_call: NA
j_call: TRBJ1-1
clone_size: few
v_call: TRBV5-8

cdr3_aa: CASSKGKDEQFF
cdr3_nt: TGTGCCAGCAGCAAAGGGAAGGATGAGCAGTTCTTC
d_call: NA
j_call: TRBJ2-1
clone_size: few
v_call: TRBV21-1

cdr3_aa: CASSGLAASTDTQYF
cdr3_nt: TGTGCCAGCAGTGGACTAGCGGCTAGCACAGATACGCAGTATTTT
d_call: TRBD2
j_call: TRBJ2-3
clone_size: NA
v_call: TRBV2

cdr3_aa: CASTAGGTDNEKLFF
cdr3_nt: TGTGCCAGCACCGCCGGTGGGACAGATAATGAAAAACTGTTTTTT
d_call: TRBD1
j_call: TRBJ1-4
clone_size: few
v_call: TRBV28

cdr3_aa: CASSSGGQELGYTF
cdr3_nt: TGCGCCAGCAGCTCCGGGGGACAAGAACTTGGCTACACCTTC
d_call: NA
j_call: TRBJ1-2
clone_size: few
v_call: TRBV5-1

cdr3_aa: CSARDGQETQGPQHF
cdr3_nt: TGCAGTGCTAGAGACGGACAGGAAACCCAGGGGCCCCAGCATTTT
d_call: TRBD1
j_call: TRBJ1-5
clone_size: NA
v_call: TRBV20-1

cdr3_aa: CASSLLPGAGGEAFF
cdr3_nt: TGTGCCAGCAGCCTCCTACCCGGGGCAGGAGGGGAAGCTTTCTTT
d_call: NA
j_call: TRBJ1-1
clone_size: NA
v_call: TRBV5-4

cdr3_aa: CSARDTYSNTGELFF
cdr3_nt: TGCAGTGCTAGAGATACCTACTCGAACACCGGGGAGCTGTTTTTT
d_call: NA
j_call: TRBJ2-2
clone_size: NA
v_call: TRBV20-1

cdr3_aa: CASTRDRTNNEQFF
cdr3_nt: TGCGCCAGCACCCGGGACAGGACAAACAATGAGCAGTTCTTC
d_call: TRBD1
j_call: TRBJ2-1
clone_size: few
v_call: TRBV5-1

cdr3_aa: CASSPTGVTYGYTF
cdr3_nt: TGTGCCAGCTCACCCACAGGGGTAACCTATGGCTACACCTTC
d_call: TRBD1
j_call: TRBJ1-2
clone_size: few
v_call: TRBV18

cdr3_aa: CASSRTGVDGELFF
cdr3_nt: TGTGCCAGCAGCCGGACAGGGGTTGACGGGGAGCTGTTTTTT
d_call: TRBD1
j_call: TRBJ2-2
clone_size: NA
v_call: TRBV6-1

cdr3_aa: CASSVAYEQYF
cdr3_nt: TGTGCCAGCAGCGTTGCCTACGAGCAGTACTTC
d_call: NA
j_call: TRBJ2-7
clone_size: many
v_call: TRBV5-6

cdr3_aa: CCARVVGGGRADTQYF
cdr3_nt: TGCTGCGCTAGAGTCGTCGGGGGGGGGAGGGCAGATACGCAGTATTTT
d_call: TRBD2
j_call: TRBJ2-3
clone_size: NA
v_call: TRBV20-1

cdr3_aa: CASSSLEGQNTEAFF
cdr3_nt: TGTGCCAGCAGCTCGTTGGAGGGACAGAACACTGAAGCTTTCTTT
d_call: NA
j_call: TRBJ1-1
clone_size: few
v_call: TRBV7-9

cdr3_aa: CAISVDRDVNEQYF
cdr3_nt: TGTGCCATCAGTGTGGACAGGGACGTAAACGAGCAGTACTTC
d_call: TRBD1
j_call: TRBJ2-7
clone_size: NA
v_call: TRBV10-3

cdr3_aa: CASSPRTGVGGATNEKLFF
cdr3_nt: TGTGCCAGCTCACCCCGGACAGGCGTAGGTGGAGCAACTAATGAAAAACTGTTTTTT
d_call: TRBD1
j_call: TRBJ1-4
clone_size: few
v_call: TRBV18

cdr3_aa: CASSVWGGIGEKLFF
cdr3_nt: TGTGCCAGCAGCGTCTGGGGCGGTATAGGGGAAAAACTGTTTTTT
d_call: NA
j_call: TRBJ1-4
clone_size: few
v_call: TRBV2

cdr3_aa: CASSGARGDKEETQYF
cdr3_nt: TGTGCCAGCAGCGGGGCGCGGGGGGACAAGGAAGAGACCCAGTACTTC
d_call: TRBD2
j_call: TRBJ2-5
clone_size: many
v_call: TRBV4-2

cdr3_aa: CASSPDREGDIQYF
cdr3_nt: TGCGCCAGCAGCCCGGACAGGGAGGGGGACATTCAGTACTTC
d_call: NA
j_call: TRBJ2-4
clone_size: NA
v_call: TRBV5-1

cdr3_aa: CASSPIGIYEQYF
cdr3_nt: TGTGCCAGCAGCCCCATTGGGATCTACGAGCAGTACTTC
d_call: NA
j_call: TRBJ2-7
clone_size: NA
v_call: TRBV27

cdr3_aa: CASSLRGAVAEAFF
cdr3_nt: TGTGCCAGCAGTTTACGGGGGGCGGTTGCTGAAGCTTTCTTT
d_call: NA
j_call: TRBJ1-1
clone_size: few
v_call: TRBV12-3/TRBV12-4

cdr3_aa: CASSLARGASETQYF
cdr3_nt: TGCGCCAGCAGCTTGGCGAGGGGGGCCTCGGAGACCCAGTACTTC
d_call: NA
j_call: TRBJ2-5
clone_size: few
v_call: TRBV5-1

cdr3_aa: CASSTGLAGGETQYF
cdr3_nt: TGTGCCAGCAGTACAGGACTAGCCGGGGGAGAGACCCAGTACTTC
d_call: TRBD2
j_call: TRBJ2-5
clone_size: NA
v_call: TRBV12-3/TRBV12-4

cdr3_aa: CAISGTGTARLAGEEETQYF
cdr3_nt: TGTGCCATCAGTGGAACCGGGACGGCGAGACTAGCGGGAGAGGAAGAGACCCAGTACTTC
d_call: TRBD2
j_call: TRBJ2-5
clone_size: few
v_call: TRBV10-3

cdr3_aa: CASSTGTYNTDTQYF
cdr3_nt: TGCGCCAGCAGTACCGGGACATATAACACAGATACGCAGTATTTT
d_call: NA
j_call: TRBJ2-3
clone_size: NA
v_call: TRBV5-1

cdr3_aa: CASTIEGSETQYF
cdr3_nt: TGTGCCAGCACCATAGAGGGTTCAGAGACCCAGTACTTC
d_call: NA
j_call: TRBJ2-5
clone_size: NA
v_call: TRBV7-8

cdr3_aa: CASSVGQGFGNTIYF
cdr3_nt: TGTGCCAGCAGCGTCGGACAGGGCTTCGGAAACACCATATATTTT
d_call: TRBD1
j_call: TRBJ1-3
clone_size: few
v_call: TRBV9

cdr3_aa: CASSPPGLTETQYF
cdr3_nt: TGTGCCAGCTCACCGCCGGGACTAACAGAGACCCAGTACTTC
d_call: TRBD2
j_call: TRBJ2-5
clone_size: NA
v_call: TRBV18

cdr3_aa: CASRPWSGGSTDTQYF
cdr3_nt: TGTGCCAGCAGACCATGGAGCGGAGGTAGCACAGATACGCAGTATTTT
d_call: NA
j_call: TRBJ2-3
clone_size: few
v_call: TRBV4-2

cdr3_aa: CAISEWGEPGLETDTQYF
cdr3_nt: TGTGCCATCAGTGAGTGGGGGGAGCCGGGACTAGAGACAGATACGCAGTATTTT
d_call: TRBD2
j_call: TRBJ2-3
clone_size: NA
v_call: TRBV10-3

cdr3_aa: CASSGVGAPHEQYF
cdr3_nt: TGTGCCAGCAGTGGAGTAGGTGCGCCCCACGAGCAGTACTTC
d_call: NA
j_call: TRBJ2-7
clone_size: few
v_call: TRBV6-1

cdr3_aa: CASGHGDRWFAQYF
cdr3_nt: TGTGCCAGTGGACACGGGGACAGGTGGTTTGCGCAGTACTTC
d_call: TRBD1
j_call: TRBJ2-7
clone_size: few
v_call: TRBV6-1

cdr3_aa: CASSPVVGGLLSNQPQHF
cdr3_nt: TGTGCCAGCAGCCCAGTGGTAGGGGGTCTATTGAGCAATCAGCCCCAGCATTTT
d_call: NA
j_call: TRBJ1-5
clone_size: few
v_call: TRBV7-6

cdr3_aa: CASSSQRGQGARYTEAFF
cdr3_nt: TGTGCCAGCAGCTCCCAAAGGGGACAGGGGGCGAGGTACACTGAAGCTTTCTTT
d_call: TRBD1
j_call: TRBJ1-1
clone_size: NA
v_call: TRBV11-2

cdr3_aa: CASIRARTVTQYF
cdr3_nt: TGCGCCAGCATTCGCGCTAGAACAGTGACCCAGTACTTC
d_call: NA
j_call: TRBJ2-5
clone_size: few
v_call: TRBV5-1

cdr3_aa: CASGLLGTSSSDTEAFF
cdr3_nt: TGTGCTAGTGGTTTGCTCGGGACCTCCTCGTCGGACACTGAAGCTTTCTTT
d_call: NA
j_call: TRBJ1-1
clone_size: few
v_call: TRBV12-5

cdr3_aa: CASSHLYAGELFF
cdr3_nt: TGTGCCAGCAGCCACCTATACGCCGGGGAGCTGTTTTTT
d_call: NA
j_call: TRBJ2-2
clone_size: NA
v_call: TRBV3-1

cdr3_aa: CSARPEGTPVAIQYF
cdr3_nt: TGCAGTGCTAGACCTGAAGGGACACCCGTAGCCATTCAGTACTTC
d_call: NA
j_call: TRBJ2-4
clone_size: NA
v_call: TRBV20-1

cdr3_aa: CASSYAGTGGQNIQYF
cdr3_nt: TGTGCCAGCAGTTACGCCGGGACAGGGGGCCAAAACATTCAGTACTTC
d_call: TRBD1
j_call: TRBJ2-4
clone_size: NA
v_call: TRBV6-2/TRBV6-3